The entry that follows covers one T cell receptor beta chain sequence. CDR1 is SEHNR and CDR2 is FQNEAQ in the germline V gene (reference sequence). V lost 5 bases, J lost 6 bases, and 12 bases stayed unmatched. The CDR3 runs to 16 residues. This entry comes from a study of control samples from healthy donors and cancer patients. Some clones are missing from TCRdb's copy, which holds only in-frame ones; the method was immunoSEQ multiplex PCR. This sample has about 71,000 clones, with just under 90% found just once. This receptor was identified in a man in his sixties with lung cancer. V is TRBV7-9 and J is TRBJ1-2; 10 bases are shared with TRBD1. What was sequenced was PBMCs. Here the CDR3 reads CASSQDRGRNPNGYTF. The CDR3 coding sequence is TGTGCCAGCAGCCAAGACAGGGGGCGAAATCCTAATGGCTACACCTTC.